Below are 16 T cell receptor beta chains sequenced from a single sample in a study of blood T cell repertoires in COVID-19. The data were produced by immunoSEQ multiplex PCR, yet TCRdb's version contains in-frame clones alone and is incomplete. The table includes 200,000 or so clones, approximately 87% detected once. The material sequenced was peripheral blood. Receptors were obtained from a woman between 45 and 60 years old with acute or convalescent COVID-19.

This chain joins TRBV7-3 and TRBJ2-1, with 9 bases aligning to TRBD2. This CDR3 is built from 16 residues. V shed 1 base, J shed 7 bases, and the junction held 8 bases outside the gene matches. CDR1 and CDR2 from the germline V gene are SGHTA and FQGTGA. CDR3 protein: CASSLNTERGENEQFF. The CDR3 DNA reads TGTGCCAGCAGCTTAAATACGGAGCGGGGGGAGAATGAGCAGTTCTTC.

This clone was detected only once. The V call is TRBV11-2, the J call TRBJ2-3, with D perhaps TRBD2 (7 bases). V lost 3 bases, J lost 5 bases, and 15 bases lay in between. Germline V gene sequence: CDR1 SGHAT, CDR2 FQNNGV. This CDR3 comprises 15 residues. The CDR3 DNA reads as TGTGCCAGCAGCTTGGTGGGGGGGCTGGGAGATACGCAGTATTTT. As protein: CASSLVGGLGDTQYF.

V usage is TRBV7-2 and J usage is TRBJ1-6, with a tentative D call TRBD1 (5 bases). Trimming left V 4 bases short and J 7 bases short, with 11 bases between. This CDR3 is built from 14 residues. The V gene's germline CDR1 is SGHTA and CDR2 FQGNSA. The CDR3 loop is CASSSGGGNSPLHF. The CDR3 DNA reads as TGTGCCAGCAGCTCTGGGGGGGGAAATTCACCCCTCCACTTT. Variable domain in full (rest from reference TRBV7-2 and TRBJ1-6): GAGVSQSPSNKVTEKGKDVELRCDPISGHTALYWYRQSLGQGLEFLIYFQGNSAPDKSGLPSDRFSAERTGGSVSTLTIQRTQQEDSAVYLCASSSGGGNSPLHFGNGTRLTVT.

This clone was seen a single time. This sequence joins TRBV25-1 and TRBJ1-1, with unresolved D. Trimming removed 9 bases at V and 8 bases at J, with 16 bases between. The germline CDR1 and CDR2 sequences are MGHDK and SYGVNS. This CDR3 has 12 amino acids. The CDR3 protein is CASLSSGLEAFF. CDR3 coding DNA: TGTGCCAGTTTGTCGTCGGGATTAGAAGCTTTCTTT. The variable domain in full, completed from reference TRBV25-1 and TRBJ1-1, reads EADIYQTPRYLVIGTGKKITLECSQTMGHDKMYWYQQDPGMELHLIHYSYGVNSTEKGDLSSESTVSRIRTEHFPLTLESARPSHTSQYLCASLSSGLEAFFGQGTRLTVV.

This rearrangement joins TRBV10-2 to TRBJ1-1; D unresolved. CDR1 is WSHSY, CDR2 SAAADI, per germline. The ends were cut back, 4 bases at V and 3 bases at J, with 9 bases in the middle. The length of the CDR3 is 13 residues. CDR3 coding DNA: TGCGCCAGCAGTGTAAGGGAGGACACTGAAGCTTTCTTT. Translation: CASSVREDTEAFF.

V is TRBV20-1 and J is TRBJ1-2; D is unresolved. V was trimmed by 5 bases and J by 8 bases, leaving 9 bases between them. The CDR3 spans 10 residues. Germline V gene lookup returns CDR1 DFQATT and CDR2 SNEGSKA (reference sequence). Here the CDR3 reads CSALEAGYTF. The DNA for the CDR3 is TGCAGTGCTTTGGAGGCGGGCTACACCTTC.

This rearrangement joins TRBV10-3 to TRBJ2-6; a weak D match, TRBD1 (5 bases). CDR3 length: 15 amino acids. CDR1 ENHRY and CDR2 SYGVKD come from the germline V gene. Between the trimmed V and J ends, which lost 8 bases and 4 bases, there was a span of 15 bases. The CDR3 loop is CAIGPGLSGANVLTF. The CDR3 DNA reads as TGTGCCATCGGGCCAGGGCTATCCGGGGCCAACGTCCTGACTTTC.

The rearrangement links TRBV5-4 to TRBJ2-4; 10 positions agree with TRBD2. Germline V gene data show CDR1 as SGHNT and CDR2 as YYREEE (reference sequence). Losses at the gene ends were 5 bases for V and 7 bases for J; bases not matched to a gene: 3. The CDR3 runs 13 residues. CDR3 bases: TGTGCCAGCAGTACTAGCGGGGAGAACATTCAGTACTTC. Its translation: CASSTSGENIQYF.

This clone is a singleton in its sample. This chain joins TRBV11-3 and TRBJ1-1; D is perhaps TRBD1 (6 bases). The CDR3 has 14 amino acids. CDR1 is SGHNT and CDR2 is YENEEA in the germline V gene. V was cut by 6 bases and J by 1 base, with 12 bases left in between. The CDR3 bases are TGTGCCAGCAGGGAGGCGACAGGGAACACTGAAGCTTTCTTT. This gives the protein CASREATGNTEAFF.

This clone was found once. The chain carries TRBV15 and TRBJ2-1, with 11 bases lining up with TRBD2. V was pared by 0 bases and J by 0 bases, with 10 bases of the junction left unmatched. The CDR3 runs to 20 residues. The germline CDR1 and CDR2 sequences are LNHNV and YYDKDF (reference sequence). CDR3 DNA sequence: TGTGCCACCAGCAGAGATGTGACTAGCGGGGCCTTGAGCTCCTACAATGAGCAGTTCTTC. The encoded protein is CATSRDVTSGALSSYNEQFF.

The chain uses TRBV29-1 and TRBJ1-5; D uncertain. Trimming removed 7 bases from V and 2 bases from J, with 18 bases in between. Germline V gene data show CDR1 as SQVTM and CDR2 as ANQGSEA. The CDR3 has 15 residues. DNA for the CDR3: TGCAGCGGACCCGACTACAAAATGGGCAATCAGCCCCAGCATTTT. It encodes CSGPDYKMGNQPQHF. Drawing the rest from reference TRBV29-1 and TRBJ1-5, the complete variable domain is SAVISQKPSRDICQRGTSLTIQCQVDSQVTMMFWYRQQPGQSLTLIATANQGSEATYESGFVIDKFPISRPNLTFSTLTVSNMSPEDSSIYLCSGPDYKMGNQPQHFGDGTRLSIL.

This sequence joins TRBV19 and TRBJ2-7; no reliable D call. Germline V gene data show CDR1 as LNHDA and CDR2 as SQIVND (reference sequence). Deletions cut 3 bases from V and 1 base from J, with 13 bases between. The CDR3 is made up of 15 amino acids. Here the CDR3 reads CASSINYARSYEQYF. The CDR3 DNA reads as TGTGCCAGTAGTATCAATTACGCCAGGTCCTACGAGCAGTACTTC.

The V gene is TRBV15, the J gene TRBJ2-2, with TRBD1 as a possible D gene (5 bases). CDR3 size: 17 residues. The germline CDR1 and CDR2 sequences are LNHNV and YYDKDF (reference sequence). V gave up 0 bases and J gave up 0 bases, with 11 bases separating them. In DNA form, the CDR3 reads TGTGCCACCAGCAGAGATATAGACAGAACGAACACCGGGGAGCTGTTTTTT. Amino acid sequence: CATSRDIDRTNTGELFF.

This chain uses TRBV11-2 with TRBJ1-5; no reliable D call. Trimming shortened V by 0 bases and J by 6 bases, and 9 bases separated the two germline ends. The CDR3 loop spans 14 amino acids. Germline values: CDR1 SGHAT, CDR2 FQNNGV. The CDR3 loop reads CASSLDPGTQPQHF. For the CDR3, the DNA is TGTGCCAGCAGCTTAGATCCGGGTACTCAGCCCCAGCATTTT.

In this sample, this clone turned up once. The rearrangement uses TRBV19 and TRBJ2-5, with D perhaps matching TRBD1 (5 bases). The CDR3 spans 14 residues. V lost 3 bases to trimming and J lost 2 bases, with 10 bases between them. Germline V CDR1 and CDR2: LNHDA, SQIVND (reference sequence). CDR3 loop: CASSIRGQQETQYF. Here the CDR3 DNA reads TGTGCCAGTAGTATTAGGGGTCAGCAAGAGACCCAGTACTTC.

This chain links TRBV11-2 with TRBJ2-7; 8 nucleotides match TRBD2. This CDR3 has 15 residues. CDR1 and CDR2 (germline): SGHAT, FQNNGV. V was clipped by 5 bases and J by 7 bases; unmatched bases: 13. The CDR3 reads CASSPRERGLGEQYF. In DNA, the CDR3 is TGTGCCAGCAGCCCGAGGGAGCGGGGGTTGGGGGAGCAGTACTTC.